Here is one T cell receptor (beta chain) with its context. Its antigen is not identified. Each sample received Survey-level depth of up to 500,000 reads. Sequencing used immunoSEQ multiplex PCR; TCRdb keeps in-frame clones, though not all of them. Of approximately 32,000 clones detected, roughly 78% appear once; the ten largest clones hold around 4.3%. This sample was included in a study of pediatric ulcerative colitis. Study conclusions and caveats: Blood samples from a couple of patients yielded substantially fewer templates and were excluded from blood-rectal overlap analysis. A couple of rectal clonotypes were found only in ulcerative colitis patients, all of them. Compared with controls, ulcerative colitis showed greater blood-rectum clone sharing.

Germline V gene lookup returns CDR1 SNHLY and CDR2 FYNNEI. This CDR3 spans 14 amino acids. Trimming cost V 10 bases and J 4 bases, with 17 bases left between them. Sequenced material: blood. The gene calls are TRBV2 and TRBJ2-4, with D tentatively TRBD1 or TRBD2 (5 bases each). The sequence was obtained from a boy aged 5-17 years with severe ulcerative colitis. CDR3 loop: CATGAGTAKNIQYF. The CDR3 region has the DNA TGTGCCACCGGTGCCGGGACGGCAAAAAACATTCAGTACTTC.